The present T cell receptor beta chain was sequenced within a study of PD-1 blockade in classical Hodgkin lymphoma. Here immunoSEQ multiplex PCR was the method, and the copy in TCRdb shows in-frame clones only, minus some. The sample lists around 19,000 clones; roughly 80% were seen once. Per germline, CDR1 MNHEY and CDR2 SMNVEV (reference sequence). There are 12 residues in the CDR3. V gave up 4 bases and J gave up 2 bases, with 3 bases separating them. Time point reported: cycle 4 day 1 (C4D1), after 5 to 7 weeks of nivolumab. Patients all relapsed after autologous stem cell transplantation, and there was variation in brentuximab vedotin exposure.

This specimen was peripheral blood mononuclear cells (PBMCs), taken before the fourth cycle of nivolumab. This TCR came from a human donor with classical Hodgkin lymphoma. The J gene is TRBJ2-1, the V gene TRBV27; D is unresolved. In DNA form, the CDR3 reads TGTGCCAGCAGTTCAACCTACAATGAGCAGTTCTTC. Translation: CASSSTYNEQFF.